This T cell receptor beta chain appears in the sequencing data of a study of CD8+ T cells in alopecia areata. Study summary: Treated patients took oral tofacitinib at 5 to 10 mg twice daily.

Study observations and caveats: Sequencing of scalp samples also captures resident alphabeta T cells of normal skin. In scalp and blood during tofacitinib, many expanded lesional clones persisted. Researchers report lesional scalp, most notably alopecia totalis/universalis, outstripped normal scalp in clonality.

Specified treatment: oral pan-JAK inhibitor, 5-10 mg twice daily. Comment on this clone: The antigen is not known.

The germline CDR1 and CDR2 sequences are ENHRY and SYGVKD. This CDR3 spans 14 amino acids. V shed 0 bases, J shed 4 bases, and the junction held 1 base outside the gene matches. Extraction of RNA preceded its reverse transcription into cDNA, which served as the sequencing template. Only in-frame clones appear in the TCRdb table, and some are missing; sequencing was by immunoSEQ multiplex PCR. The table has 200,000 to 250,000 clones, around three fifths seen once. The chain combines TRBV10-3 with TRBJ1-2; 8 nucleotides match TRBD1. The clonotype originates from a human donor with alopecia areata. The sample was CD4+ T cells sorted from blood, taken at week 4, from a patient treated with tofacitinib. The CDR3 sequence is CAISESTGGYGYTF. The CDR3, as DNA: TGTGCCATCAGTGAGTCCACAGGGGGCTATGGCTACACCTTC.